What follows are 30 T cell receptor beta chains derived from one specimen sequenced in a study of T cell responses to AZD1222 COVID-19 vaccine. Assay used: immunoSEQ multiplex PCR; TCRdb lists only in-frame clones, some missing. Among about 92,000 clones listed, 70% to 90% were seen once. The source material was peripheral blood, sampled on day 0 of AZD1222 vaccination. These receptors all come from an adult in good health.

This chain uses TRBV5-4 with TRBJ1-2, with TRBD1 identical over 7 bases. Germline values: CDR1 SGHNT, CDR2 YYREEE (reference sequence). The CDR3 is made up of 12 amino acids. The ends lost 7 bases at V and 2 bases at J; junction bases unmatched: 2. CDR3 nucleotide sequence: TGTGCCAGCGGACAGGAAAACTATGGCTACACCTTC. Translated, it gives CASGQENYGYTF.

This chain connects TRBV9 to TRBJ2-1; D is possibly TRBD1 (5 bases). Germline loops: CDR1 SGDLS, CDR2 YYNGEE. This CDR3 region has 15 residues. The ends were cut back, 0 bases at V and 0 bases at J, with 7 bases in the middle. The chain's CDR3 is CASSVEGLSYNEQFF. The CDR3 DNA reads as TGTGCCAGCAGCGTAGAGGGGCTCTCCTACAATGAGCAGTTCTTC.

Comment on this clone: This sample includes further DNA sequences coding for the same CDR3. The chain combines TRBV19 with TRBJ2-2; D gene uncertain. This CDR3 has 11 residues. Germline V gives CDR1 LNHDA, CDR2 SQIVND (reference sequence). The ends were cut back, 9 bases at V and 2 bases at J, with 4 bases in the middle. The CDR3 sequence is CASRNTGELFF. CDR3 in DNA: TGTGCCAGCAGAAACACCGGGGAGCTGTTTTTT.

The chain has TRBV7-2 and TRBJ1-5; TRBD1 aligns across 9 bases. Germline V CDR1 and CDR2: SGHTA, FQGNSA. With V trimmed by 5 bases and J by 2 bases, 4 bases remained unmatched. This CDR3 region has 15 residues. Here the CDR3 reads CASSTGQGGNQPQHF. The CDR3 coding sequence is TGTGCCAGCAGCACGGGACAGGGTGGCAATCAGCCCCAGCATTTT.

The chain carries TRBV3-1 (or the pseudogene TRBV3-2) and TRBJ2-7; no clear D gene. V was clipped by 10 bases and J by 0 bases, with 10 bases between them. Germline lookup yields CDR1 LGHDT and CDR2 YNNKEL (reference sequence). The CDR3 has 12 residues. For the CDR3, the DNA is TGTGCCACCGGGCATTACTCCTACGAGCAGTACTTC. Protein: CATGHYSYEQYF.

The V and J genes are TRBV4-2 and TRBJ1-1; unclear D gene. V lost 0 bases to trimming and J lost 5 bases, with 10 bases between them. The CDR3 covers 14 residues. From germline, CDR1 is LGHNA and CDR2 YNFKEQ. CDR3 bases: TGTGCCAGCAGCCAAGATTTGGTGGGTACTGAAGCTTTCTTT. Residues: CASSQDLVGTEAFF.

This chain joins TRBV12-3 or TRBV12-4 and TRBJ1-1; D might be TRBD1 (5 bases). The CDR3 length is 13 residues. The V and J ends lost 8 bases and 8 bases respectively, with 18 bases between them. Here the CDR3 DNA reads TGTGCCAGCCGGGACCGCCGGGGGGGAGAAGCTTTCTTT. It is translated as CASRDRRGGEAFF.

This clone was seen only once. This chain links TRBV7-2 with TRBJ2-7; TRBD1 matches at 10 bases. There are 15 residues in the CDR3. Germline V CDR1 and CDR2: SGHTA, FQGNSA. Trimming at V came to 5 bases and at J to 2 bases, leaving 6 bases not matched to a gene. CDR3 sequence: CASSLGTGEAYEQYF. CDR3 DNA: TGTGCCAGCAGCCTTGGGACAGGGGAAGCCTACGAGCAGTACTTC.

The chain employs TRBV3-1 (or the pseudogene TRBV3-2) and TRBJ1-1; the match to TRBD1 covers 9 bases. The CDR3 loop spans 13 amino acids. Germline V gene lookup returns CDR1 LGHDT and CDR2 YNNKEL (reference sequence). V lost 3 bases, J lost 7 bases, and 3 bases stayed unmatched. The CDR3 sequence is CASSHGQGFEAFF. As DNA, the CDR3 is TGTGCCAGCAGCCACGGACAGGGGTTTGAAGCTTTCTTT.

V gene TRBV5-1 combines with J gene TRBJ1-5, with a possible D match to TRBD1 (5 bases). The CDR3 spans 14 residues. Trimming took off 0 bases at V and 7 bases at J, with 11 bases between the two ends. Per germline, CDR1 SGHRS and CDR2 YFSETQ. CDR3 in amino acids: CASSLGQSGQPQHF. CDR3 nucleotide sequence: TGCGCCAGCAGCTTGGGACAGTCAGGGCAGCCCCAGCATTTT. Full variable domain (missing parts from reference TRBV5-1 and TRBJ1-5): KAGVTQTPRYLIKTRGQQVTLSCSPISGHRSVSWYQQTPGQGLQFLFEYFSETQRNKGNFPGRFSGRQFSNSRSEMNVSTLELGDSALYLCASSLGQSGQPQHFGDGTRLSIL.

This clone was observed a single time. V and J are TRBV18 and TRBJ1-1, with a tentative D call TRBD1 (6 bases). This CDR3 contains 14 residues. Germline values: CDR1 KGHSH, CDR2 LQKENI. Trimming cost V 5 bases and J 1 base, with 11 bases left between them. The CDR3 protein is CASSTRTENTEAFF. CDR3 nucleotides: TGTGCCAGCTCAACGCGGACAGAGAACACTGAAGCTTTCTTT.

The chain joins TRBV6-5 to TRBJ1-6; a possible D gene is TRBD1 (5 bases). Germline loops: CDR1 MNHEY, CDR2 SVGAGI. The CDR3 consists of 15 residues. Trimming left V 2 bases short and J 11 bases short, with 16 bases between. Written as DNA, the CDR3 is TGTGCCAGCAGTTACGCGGGACCAAGAACGGCACCCCTCCACTTT. As protein: CASSYAGPRTAPLHF.

V gene TRBV28 combines with J gene TRBJ1-2; weak D call: TRBD1 (5 bases). The V end lost 6 bases, the J end lost 0 bases, and 8 bases lay between the germline ends. CDR1 and CDR2 (germline): MDHEN, SYDVKM. This CDR3 comprises 13 residues. CDR3 DNA sequence: TGTGCCAGCAGGGGGGGGACTAACTATGGCTACACCTTC. This sequence encodes CASRGGTNYGYTF.

The chain recombines TRBV11-3 with TRBJ2-2; D uncertain. The CDR3 totals 16 residues. V lost 1 base to trimming and J lost 2 bases, with 11 bases between them. Germline V lookup: CDR1 SGHNT, CDR2 YENEEA. The CDR3 nucleotides are TGTGCCAGCAGCTTAGGAATACGATTAAACACCGGGGAGCTGTTTTTT. The encoded protein is CASSLGIRLNTGELFF.

The rearrangement joins TRBV6-5 to TRBJ1-1; perhaps TRBD1 as D (6 bases). Germline V lookup: CDR1 MNHEY, CDR2 SVGAGI. The V end was cut by 6 bases, the J end by 4 bases, with 18 bases between. The CDR3 spans 15 residues. CDR3 loop: CASRYNREGSTEAFF. CDR3 DNA sequence: TGTGCCAGCAGATATAACAGGGAGGGGAGCACTGAAGCTTTCTTT.

The V gene is TRBV7-8, the J gene TRBJ1-5; D possibly corresponds to TRBD1 (5 bases). Germline V gene lookup returns CDR1 SGHVS and CDR2 FQNEAQ. V lost 5 bases and J lost 0, with 11 bases in between. This CDR3 comprises 15 residues. The CDR3 nucleotides are TGTGCCAGCAGCGGCCCCGGGACTAGCAATCAGCCCCAGCATTTT. It codes for CASSGPGTSNQPQHF.

V and J are TRBV9 and TRBJ1-5; no firm D call. Looked up from germline, CDR1 is SGDLS and CDR2 is YYNGEE. Trimming left V 3 bases short and J 0 bases short, with 4 bases between. CDR3 length: 13 amino acids. The CDR3 is CASSADSNQPQHF. As DNA, the CDR3 is TGTGCCAGCAGCGCGGATAGCAATCAGCCCCAGCATTTT.

The chain links TRBV29-1 to TRBJ1-5, with 8 bases fitting TRBD1. The J segment lost 1 base and the V segment lost 6 bases, leaving 5 bases of the junction unmatched. Germline CDR1 and CDR2: SQVTM and ANQGSEA. The CDR3 loop spans 14 amino acids. CDR3 region: CSVKGQESNQPQHF. The CDR3, as DNA: TGCAGCGTAAAGGGACAGGAAAGCAATCAGCCCCAGCATTTT.

The chain has TRBV30 and TRBJ2-6; no clear D. CDR1 is GTSNPN, CDR2 SVGIG, per germline (reference sequence). This CDR3 has 14 residues. With 1 base removed from V and 2 bases from J, the gap between germline ends came to 6 bases. The CDR3 nucleotides read TGTGCCTGGAGTGATGGGGCTGGGGCCAACGTCCTGACTTTC. Its translation is CAWSDGAGANVLTF. The entire variable domain, with the rest obtained from reference TRBV30 and TRBJ2-6, is as follows: SQTIHQWPATLVQPVGSPLSLECTVEGTSNPNLYWYRQAAGRGLQLLFYSVGIGQISSEVPQNLSASRPQDRQFILSSKKLLLSDSGFYLCAWSDGAGANVLTFGAGSRLTVL.

In this sample, this clone turned up a few times. Here the CDR3 DNA reads TGTGCCAGCAGCTCGGGACTAGCGGCCTACAATGAGCAGTTCTTC. Its translation is CASSSGLAAYNEQFF. The rearrangement uses TRBV7-2 and TRBJ2-1; TRBD2 agrees at 11 bases. CDR3 length equals 15 residues. Germline V gene lookup returns CDR1 SGHTA and CDR2 FQGNSA. V dropped 4 bases and J dropped 2; count of bases not matched to a gene: 1.

The J gene is TRBJ2-1, the V gene TRBV5-6, with D possibly being TRBD1 (5 bases). Trimming took 1 base from V and 10 from J, leaving 24 bases between them. This CDR3 spans 17 amino acids. Per germline, CDR1 SGHDT and CDR2 YYEEEE. CDR3 nucleotide sequence: TGTGCCAGCAGCTTGCTGGGATCGACAGAGAATACTGGGGAGCAGTTCTTC. Protein sequence: CASSLLGSTENTGEQFF.

The rearrangement joins TRBV6-2 or TRBV6-3 to TRBJ2-3; tentative D call: TRBD2 (6 bases). Looked up from germline, CDR1 is MNHEY and CDR2 is SVGEGT. Between the trimmed V and J ends, which lost 0 bases and 3 bases, there was a span of 16 bases. CDR3 size: 17 residues. The DNA of the CDR3 is TGTGCCAGCAGTTACTCGAATTCTGTTAGCGGAACAGATACGCAGTATTTT. This gives the protein CASSYSNSVSGTDTQYF.

This chain connects TRBV6-5 to TRBJ1-5; TRBD1 might be the D (5 bases). CDR1 and CDR2 (germline): MNHEY, SVGAGI. CDR3 size: 15 residues. V shed 10 bases and J shed 6 bases, with 22 bases lying between them. In nucleotides, the CDR3 is TGTGCCACCTCCAAGGGGAGGATGGATGCTCAGCCCCAGCATTTT. Amino acids: CATSKGRMDAQPQHF.

V usage is TRBV2 and J usage is TRBJ1-6, with a possible D match to TRBD1 (5 bases). CDR1 is SNHLY, CDR2 FYNNEI, per germline. The CDR3 has 11 residues. Trimming shortened V by 8 bases and J by 11 bases, and 10 bases separated the two germline ends. The CDR3 DNA reads TGTGCCAGCGACGGGGGAGCACCCCTCCACTTT. Translation: CASDGGAPLHF.

This clone was found a few times. The chain has TRBV5-6 and TRBJ2-1; D not resolved. Trimming cost V 0 bases and J 4 bases, with 5 bases left between them. This CDR3 has 13 residues. Germline V gene sequence: CDR1 SGHDT, CDR2 YYEEEE. CDR3 in DNA: TGTGCCAGCAGCTTGGTAGGGTACAATGAGCAGTTCTTC. Its translation is CASSLVGYNEQFF.

CDR3 in DNA: TGCGCCAGCACCCTGGACAGGTTCAATGAGCAGTTCTTC. Protein product: CASTLDRFNEQFF. V and J are TRBV5-1 and TRBJ2-1, with 7 bases aligning to TRBD1. J gave up 6 bases and V 6 bases, and 6 bases lay outside the gene matches. The length of the CDR3 is 13 residues. Germline CDR1 reads SGHRS; CDR2 reads YFSETQ.

The genes are TRBV30 and TRBJ1-5, with D unclear. V lost 0 bases and J 4 bases, leaving 7 bases between the germline ends. Germline lookup yields CDR1 GTSNPN and CDR2 SVGIG (reference sequence). This CDR3 is built from 13 residues. CDR3 residues: CAWSVRGNQPQHF. In nucleotides, the CDR3 is TGTGCCTGGAGTGTCCGAGGTAATCAGCCCCAGCATTTT.

In this sample, this clone turned up a few times. The chain has TRBV3-1 (or the pseudogene TRBV3-2) and TRBJ2-3; 11 bases map to TRBD1. This CDR3 spans 14 amino acids. V lost 3 bases to trimming and J lost 4 bases; unmatched junction nucleotides: 0. The germline V gene encodes CDR1 LGHDT and CDR2 YNNKEL (reference sequence). The CDR3 loop reads CASSQGQGADTQYF. CDR3 nucleotide sequence: TGTGCCAGCAGCCAGGGACAGGGGGCAGATACGCAGTATTTT.

The V and J genes are TRBV5-1 and TRBJ1-4; 8 nucleotides match TRBD1. Per the germline V gene, CDR1 is SGHRS and CDR2 is YFSETQ. Trimming removed 4 bases from V and 12 bases from J; junction bases left unmatched: 11. This CDR3 has 14 amino acids. The CDR3 spells CASSADRASRELFF. The CDR3, as DNA: TGCGCCAGCAGCGCGGACAGGGCCAGTCGGGAACTGTTTTTT. The whole variable domain, remainder taken from reference TRBV5-1 and TRBJ1-4, is KAGVTQTPRYLIKTRGQQVTLSCSPISGHRSVSWYQQTPGQGLQFLFEYFSETQRNKGNFPGRFSGRQFSNSRSEMNVSTLELGDSALYLCASSADRASRELFFGSGTQLSVL.

Written as DNA, the CDR3 is TGTGCCAGCAGCCCGGGACAGGGGAGAAACACCATATATTTT. It encodes CASSPGQGRNTIYF. V is TRBV7-9 and J is TRBJ1-3, with 10 bases matching TRBD1. V lost 5 bases and J lost 5; bases outside the gene matches: 3. CDR3 length: 14 residues. Germline V gives CDR1 SEHNR, CDR2 FQNEAQ (reference sequence). Using reference TRBV7-9 and TRBJ1-3 for the parts outside the CDR3, the full variable domain is DTGVSQNPRHKITKRGQNVTFRCDPISEHNRLYWYRQTLGQGPEFLTYFQNEAQLEKSRLLSDRFSAERPKGSFSTLEIQRTEQGDSAMYLCASSPGQGRNTIYFGEGSWLTVV.